The subject of this entry is one T cell receptor (beta chain). Its specific antigen is unknown. There are no base qualities to consult, and no much larger clone falls within one base. The data derive from a study of shared clonotypes between healthy human individuals (dated by TCRdb to 2018 to 2020). About the investigation overall: A couple of women and a few men aged 18 to 49 years were included in the cohort. Different laboratories and diverse techniques were used to prepare libraries and sequence TCR repertoires, to increase sequencing depth and limit assay-specific biases. For each donor, CD4 naive and CD4 memory were each run on three plates, CD8 naive on two plates, and CD8 memory on one plate. Leukapheresis yielded between about 0.85 and 9.5 billion PBMCs per donor. To estimate repertoire size and how much clonotype sharing occurs between individuals, the study deeply sequenced the blood TCR repertoires of about five healthy adults. The paper's findings and limits, for the study overall: Estimated clonotype richness was generally larger for naive than for memory subsets. Sharing across several donors was observed for about 5% of naive CD4, less than 4% of naive CD8, over 2% of memory CD4, and roughly 0.4% of memory CD8 clonotypes. The genetic and exposure-history diversity represented was limited by the small number of donors. Pairwise subsampling indicated that sequencing depth was expected to affect the degree of clonotype sharing among donors. Compared with non-shared clonotypes, the clonotypes found in all four sorted-subset donors had higher generation probabilities. Rarefaction of sorted-subset datasets indicated incomplete sequencing despite the large sequencing depth. Sampling was restricted to blood, and TCR repertoires in tissues likely differ from the TCR repertoires found in blood.

CDR1 and CDR2, per the germline V gene, are SGHTA and FQGNSA. The CDR3, from cysteine to phenylalanine, totals 15 residues. The DNA shown is the 45-base CDR3, in frame from base 1. The V end loses 1 base and the J end loses 4 bases, and a stretch of 13 bases separates them. The donors were healthy, HIV-negative adults with no recently reported acute infections or vaccinations. Every donor was a Caucasian adult residing in Nashville, Tennessee, USA. CD4+ T cells were enriched by magnetic negative selection; naive cells were then positively selected on CD45RA, and the negative fraction formed the memory subset. Blood was obtained by leukapheresis, after which PBMCs were separated by Ficoll-Histopaque density gradient centrifugation and cryopreserved in liquid nitrogen vapor phase. Analytical flow cytometry was used to check the purity and quantity of every magnetically sorted T cell population. Each sorted fraction had its genomic DNA isolated and then quantified by UV absorbance on a Nanodrop 2000c.

Using the deep immunoSEQ assay, multiplex PCR amplified TCR CDR3 regions from genomic DNA. Extracted genomic DNA from each cell subset was spread evenly across all wells of several immunoSEQ 96-well plates, with each plate serving as a replicate. For sorted subsets, 200 to 250 ng of genomic DNA, equivalent to about 30,000 T cell genomes, went into each replicate PCR. Purified libraries were measured with a Qubit 3.0 fluorometer, size-checked on a Bioanalyzer 2100, and measured again with the KAPA Library Quantification kit. Every immunoSEQ 96-well plate was sequenced on a dedicated single-read 150-cycle Illumina NextSeq 550 flow cell. As for how the authors treated the data: Because the immunoSEQ output included only junctional sequences and no quality scores, the filtering could not be the same as the filtering used for full-length reads. Sequences were annotated with PyIR, a Python wrapper for IgBLAST v1.9, and V/J genes and CDR3 were assigned using IMGT germline references. Reads were filtered out if the reads had weak V/J assignments (E-value above 1e-6), no CDR3, stop codons, out-of-frame junctions, or ambiguous translated residues. V3J clonotypes were defined as sequences sharing an identical inferred V gene, J gene, and CDR3 amino acid sequence. To compute the percentage overlap between repertoires, the number of shared unique clonotypes was divided by the size of the smaller repertoire. Richness of each repertoire was evaluated using RTK rarefaction, the Chao1 estimator, and Recon v2.1 estimates of unobserved clonotypes. Generation probabilities were computed with OLGA for all TCRbeta clonotypes obtained by the gDNA method from several donors. The clones in this table, taken by TCRdb from immuneACCESS, are in-frame only. Not every clone is retained; where verified, under half of the shortfall comes from an unresolved V gene, and the cause of the rest is unknown. V and J calls and clone size follow that table, whereas D and trimming were derived from the DNA. Counted in this sample were more than 900,000 clones; approximately 80% of them appeared once. Clones ranked in the top ten supply under 0.8% of the sample.

This chain joins TRBV7-2 to TRBJ1-1; the D gene is perhaps TRBD1, on 6 matching bases. Material for sequencing was memory CD4+ T cells from PBMCs. The sample's cell subset or site label is to be understood as: CD45RA-negative fraction. The clonotype originates from a man younger than 35 in good health. Some clones in this sample may be carry-over from other donors' samples. The encoded CDR3 is CASSLVGGGPTEAFF. The DNA sequence is as follows: TGTGCCAGCAGCTTAGTGGGGGGGGGCCCCACTGAAGCTTTCTTT.